These 29 T cell receptor beta chains were sequenced from one sample in a study of CD8+ T cells in alopecia areata. Noted treatment: oral pan-JAK inhibitor, 5-10 mg twice daily. RNA was extracted and reverse transcribed into cDNA as the sequencing template. Data came from immunoSEQ multiplex PCR; TCRdb stores just in-frame clones and leaves some out. In the table there are some 200,000 clones, roughly three fifths of which are singletons. Sequenced here: CD8+ T cells sorted from blood, sampled at week 24, from a patient treated with tofacitinib. The source is a human donor with alopecia areata.

The chain recombines TRBV27 with TRBJ2-3; the D is unclear. CDR1 is MNHEY and CDR2 is SMNVEV in the germline V gene (reference sequence). The CDR3 sequence is 10 residues long. Trimming stripped 8 bases from V and 6 bases from J, with 6 bases between. CDR3 nucleotides: TGTGCCAGCGGATTCGATACGCAGTATTTT. It codes for CASGFDTQYF.

V gene TRBV5-1 combines with J gene TRBJ2-1; D ambiguous. Germline CDR1 and CDR2: SGHRS and YFSETQ. The CDR3 runs to 14 residues. Trimming stripped 0 bases from V and 8 bases from J, with 12 bases between. CDR3 sequence: CASSLERLADEQFF. CDR3 coding DNA: TGCGCCAGCAGCTTGGAGCGCCTGGCGGATGAGCAGTTCTTC.

The V and J genes are TRBV5-6 and TRBJ2-5, with D maybe TRBD2 (7 bases). V was cut by 3 bases and J by 7 bases, with 16 bases left in between. The CDR3 runs 14 residues. CDR1 is SGHDT, CDR2 YYEEEE, per germline. In DNA form, the CDR3 reads TGTGCCAGCAGCTCCTCACTAGCGACAGGGACCCAGTACTTC. This codes for CASSSSLATGTQYF.

The J gene is TRBJ2-3, the V gene TRBV27, with 7 nucleotides matching TRBD1. CDR1 is MNHEY, CDR2 SMNVEV, per germline (reference sequence). The CDR3 runs to 14 residues. V shed 6 bases, J shed 3 bases, and the junction held 6 bases outside the gene matches. The CDR3 nucleotides are TGTGCCAGCAGCGCAGACAGGGTTACAGATACGCAGTATTTT. This gives the protein CASSADRVTDTQYF.

The DNA of the CDR3 is TGTGCCAGCAGCCAAGGGCCTGACAACTACGAGCAGTACTTC. As protein: CASSQGPDNYEQYF. This chain links TRBV4-2 with TRBJ2-7; D is ambiguous. Trimming took 1 base from V and 3 from J, leaving 10 bases between them. CDR3 length: 14 residues. Looked up from germline, CDR1 is LGHNA and CDR2 is YNFKEQ.

This sequence joins TRBV5-1 and TRBJ2-3; TRBD2 matches 7 bases. The trim removed 7 bases at V and 6 bases at J, leaving 11 bases unmatched. The CDR3 has 14 amino acids. Germline V gene data show CDR1 as SGHRS and CDR2 as YFSETQ. Written as DNA, the CDR3 is TGCGCCAGCCGCCTAGCGGTTTCCCAGGATACGCAGTATTTT. Protein sequence: CASRLAVSQDTQYF.

J is TRBJ2-7 and V is TRBV5-1; possibly TRBD1 for D (6 bases). V was shortened by 1 base and J by 2 bases, with 10 bases between the two germline ends. The CDR3 runs 14 residues. The V gene's germline CDR1 is SGHRS and CDR2 YFSETQ. This chain's CDR3 is CASSLKTGAYEQYF. In DNA form, the CDR3 reads TGCGCCAGCAGCTTGAAGACAGGAGCCTACGAGCAGTACTTC.

V gene TRBV6-1 combines with J gene TRBJ1-2, with TRBD1 as a possible D gene (5 bases). This CDR3 has 15 amino acids. From germline, CDR1 is MNHNS and CDR2 SASEGT. Trimming cost V 7 bases and J 10 bases, with 25 bases left between them. In DNA, the CDR3 is TGTGCCAGCAAGGGAAGGGGACGGGCACTCTTGGTCTACACCTTC. This sequence encodes CASKGRGRALLVYTF.

The rearrangement uses TRBV5-1 and TRBJ2-1; 9 bases agree with TRBD2. Germline CDR1 reads SGHRS; CDR2 reads YFSETQ. The CDR3 has 17 amino acids. V was clipped by 0 bases and J by 9 bases; unmatched bases: 13. CDR3 region: CASSLESRGGARSEQFF. The CDR3 bases are TGCGCCAGCAGCTTGGAGTCGCGCGGGGGGGCCCGGAGTGAGCAGTTCTTC.

This clone was detected only a few times. The J gene is TRBJ1-2, the V gene TRBV5-4; no definite D call. The length of the CDR3 is 15 residues. Between the trimmed V and J ends, which lost 2 bases and 3 bases, there was a span of 14 bases. CDR1 and CDR2 from the germline V gene are SGHNT and YYREEE (reference sequence). This chain's CDR3 is CASSLQGRAYYGYTF. The DNA of the CDR3 is TGTGCCAGCAGCTTACAAGGGCGCGCATACTATGGCTACACCTTC. Full variable domain (outside the CDR3, taken from reference TRBV5-4 and TRBJ1-2): ETGVTQSPTHLIKTRGQQVTLRCSSQSGHNTVSWYQQALGQGPQFIFQYYREEENGRGNFPPRFSGLQFPNYSSELNVNALELDDSALYLCASSLQGRAYYGYTFGSGTRLTVV.

The chain links TRBV7-9 to TRBJ2-7; D uncertain. Germline CDR1 is SEHNR and CDR2 is FQNEAQ (reference sequence). Between the trimmed V and J ends, which lost 0 bases and 7 bases, there was a span of 10 bases. The CDR3 length is 13 residues. CDR3 region: CASSLARVEEQYF. In DNA, the CDR3 is TGTGCCAGCAGCTTAGCGAGAGTTGAAGAGCAGTACTTC.

Only a few counts were recorded for this clone. The V call is TRBV7-3, the J call TRBJ1-1; maybe TRBD1 (6 bases). With 2 bases removed from V and 2 bases from J, the gap between germline ends came to 21 bases. The V gene's germline CDR1 is SGHTA and CDR2 FQGTGA. This CDR3 has 18 residues. CDR3 in amino acids: CASSLFPTTGFPNTEAFF. CDR3 DNA sequence: TGTGCCAGCAGCTTATTTCCTACTACAGGGTTCCCAAACACTGAAGCTTTCTTT.

This clone was detected only a few times. The chain links TRBV5-1 to TRBJ2-7; D unresolved. CDR1 is SGHRS and CDR2 is YFSETQ in the germline V gene. CDR3 length equals 15 residues. V lost 4 bases to trimming and J lost 1 base, with 15 bases between them. CDR3 sequence reads: CASSLGADGSYEQYF. DNA of the CDR3: TGCGCCAGCAGCCTAGGTGCCGACGGTTCCTACGAGCAGTACTTC.

On this clone: At one end, the junction sequence differs from germline, possibly due to a read error. The chain couples TRBV30 to TRBJ1-2; 8 positions match TRBD1. CDR1 is GTSNPN, CDR2 SVGIG, per germline (reference sequence). This CDR3 has 9 amino acids. CDR3 in DNA: TGTGCCTGGACCCCGGGACAGGCCTTC. It yields the protein CAWTPGQAF.

This clone has a single count. V is TRBV7-3 and J is TRBJ2-2; weak D call: TRBD2 (5 bases). There are 14 residues in the CDR3. CDR1 and CDR2 (germline): SGHTA, FQGTGA. Trimming stripped 3 bases from V and 5 bases from J, with 10 bases between. Here the CDR3 reads CASSLDSRTGELFF. CDR3 nucleotides: TGTGCCAGCAGCTTGGACTCAAGGACCGGGGAGCTGTTTTTT.

V gene TRBV4-1 combines with J gene TRBJ1-1; maybe TRBD1 (5 bases). The CDR3 runs to 15 residues. The germline V and J ends were trimmed by 0 bases and 6 bases, with 14 bases remaining between them. Germline V gives CDR1 MGHRA, CDR2 YSYEKL. The chain's CDR3 is CASSQDRSGSAEAFF. The DNA of the CDR3 is TGCGCCAGCAGCCAAGATCGTTCAGGGTCAGCTGAAGCTTTCTTT.

The gene calls are TRBV7-9 and TRBJ1-6, with D perhaps matching TRBD1 (5 bases). Germline V lookup: CDR1 SEHNR, CDR2 FQNEAQ (reference sequence). The CDR3 covers 19 residues. V lost 1 base to trimming and J lost 0 bases, with 16 bases between them. CDR3 sequence (DNA): TGTGCCAGCAGCTTAGACGACAGCCAAGCATCCTCCTATAATTCACCCCTCCACTTT. It encodes CASSLDDSQASSYNSPLHF.

The rearrangement links TRBV13 to TRBJ2-2; possibly TRBD1 for D (6 bases). V lost 5 bases and J 0 bases, leaving 10 bases between the germline ends. The CDR3 loop spans 15 amino acids. Germline CDR1 is PRHDT and CDR2 is FYEKMQ (reference sequence). CDR3 loop: CASSGGASNTGELFF. The DNA for the CDR3 is TGTGCCAGCAGCGGGGGCGCATCGAACACCGGGGAGCTGTTTTTT. Variable domain in full (rest from reference TRBV13 and TRBJ2-2): AAGVIQSPRHLIKEKRETATLKCYPIPRHDTVYWYQQGPGQDPQFLISFYEKMQSDKGSIPDRFSAQQFSDYHSELNMSSLELGDSALYFCASSGGASNTGELFFGEGSRLTVL.

The gene calls are TRBV6-5 and TRBJ2-3, with D hard to call. Germline lookup yields CDR1 MNHEY and CDR2 SVGAGI. V was pared by 4 bases and J by 3 bases, with 8 bases between. CDR3 length: 13 residues. The CDR3 nucleotides are TGTGCCAGCAGTTCCCGATGGACAGATACGCAGTATTTT. This codes for CASSSRWTDTQYF.

This rearrangement joins TRBV25-1 to TRBJ2-5; perhaps TRBD1 as D (6 bases). The CDR3 contains 16 residues. Deletions cut 10 bases from V and 5 bases from J, with 26 bases between. Per germline, CDR1 MGHDK and CDR2 SYGVNS. CDR3 sequence reads: CATNHHPGEPTETQYF. CDR3 in DNA: TGTGCCACCAACCACCACCCAGGGGAACCGACGGAGACCCAGTACTTC. The full variable domain, in which reference TRBV25-1 and TRBJ2-5 provide the parts outside the CDR3, is EADIYQTPRYLVIGTGKKITLECSQTMGHDKMYWYQQDPGMELHLIHYSYGVNSTEKGDLSSESTVSRIRTEHFPLTLESARPSHTSQYLCATNHHPGEPTETQYFGPGTRLLVL.

A remark on this clone: This sample includes further DNA sequences coding for the same CDR3. The genes are TRBV5-1 and TRBJ2-1; D call uncertain. V was trimmed by 4 bases and J by 5 bases, leaving 4 bases between them. Germline CDR1 is SGHRS and CDR2 is YFSETQ. CDR3 length: 11 amino acids. CDR3 sequence: CASSPNNEQFF. The DNA for the CDR3 is TGCGCCAGCAGCCCAAACAATGAGCAGTTCTTC. Supplemented by reference TRBV5-1 and TRBJ2-1, the full variable domain reads KAGVTQTPRYLIKTRGQQVTLSCSPISGHRSVSWYQQTPGQGLQFLFEYFSETQRNKGNFPGRFSGRQFSNSRSEMNVSTLELGDSALYLCASSPNNEQFFGPGTRLTVL.

In its sample, this clone was seen a few times. The chain is built from TRBV15 and TRBJ1-5, with D uncertain. The CDR3 consists of 14 residues. Germline V gene data show CDR1 as LNHNV and CDR2 as YYDKDF (reference sequence). V was shortened by 1 base and J by 3 bases, with 7 bases between the two germline ends. This CDR3 reads CATSRGVFNQPQHF. The CDR3 bases are TGTGCCACCAGCAGAGGGGTGTTCAATCAGCCCCAGCATTTT.

This clone has just one count. Other DNA variants within this sample encode the same CDR3. The rearrangement joins TRBV19 to TRBJ1-5, with D hard to call. This CDR3 has 12 amino acids. Germline-derived CDR1 and CDR2 are LNHDA and SQIVND (reference sequence). Trimming pared 3 bases from V and 6 bases from J, leaving 6 bases between. The CDR3 loop is CASSIPLQPQHF. CDR3 DNA: TGTGCCAGTAGTATTCCCCTTCAGCCCCAGCATTTT.

The CDR3 DNA sequence: TGTGCCAGCAGCAACCCTACAGGGACGGACTATGGCTACACCTTC. This codes for CASSNPTGTDYGYTF. The chain uses TRBV21-1 and TRBJ1-2; the DNA was not compared with TRBD1, the D call given in the table. TRBV21-1 has pseudogene status. The CDR3 runs 15 residues.

The chain combines TRBV11-2 with TRBJ1-2; 7 positions agree with TRBD1. Germline CDR1 is SGHAT and CDR2 is FQNNGV. The V segment lost 1 base and the J segment 3 bases; nucleotides outside the gene matches: 11. The CDR3 has 17 amino acids. The CDR3 spells CASSLVHATDRDYGYTF. CDR3 bases: TGTGCCAGCAGCTTAGTTCACGCGACTGACAGGGACTATGGCTACACCTTC. Full variable domain (remainder filled in from reference TRBV11-2 and TRBJ1-2): EAGVAQSPRYKIIEKRQSVAFWCNPISGHATLYWYQQILGQGPKLLIQFQNNGVVDDSQLPKDRFSAERLKGVDSTLKIQPAKLEDSAVYLCASSLVHATDRDYGYTFGSGTRLTVV.

The genes are TRBV9 and TRBJ2-5, with 12 bases matching TRBD2. The germline gives CDR1 SGDLS, CDR2 YYNGEE. V was clipped by 5 bases and J by 5 bases; unmatched bases: 10. There are 16 residues in the CDR3. Here the CDR3 DNA reads TGTGCCAGCAGTTCATCTAGCGGGGGGGCTGAGGAGACCCAGTACTTC. It encodes CASSSSSGGAEETQYF.

The rearrangement links TRBV7-8 to TRBJ2-5; TRBD1 might be the D (5 bases). From germline, CDR1 is SGHVS and CDR2 FQNEAQ. V lost 5 bases to trimming and J lost 5 bases, with 21 bases between them. The CDR3 contains 16 residues. CDR3 DNA sequence: TGTGCCAGCAGCCCCATCACACGTACAGGAAGGGAGACCCAGTACTTC. Translation gives CASSPITRTGRETQYF. The variable domain in full, with the rest retrieved from reference TRBV7-8 and TRBJ2-5, is GAGVSQSPRYKVAKRGQDVALRCDPISGHVSLFWYQQALGQGPEFLTYFQNEAQLDKSGLPSDRFFAERPEGSVSTLKIQRTQQEDSAVYLCASSPITRTGRETQYFGPGTRLLVL.

This clone has more than one count but fewer than ten. The chain uses TRBV6-1 and TRBJ2-3, with TRBD1 matching over 9 bases. The CDR3 length is 14 residues. The V gene's germline CDR1 is MNHNS and CDR2 SASEGT. V dropped 6 bases and J dropped 5; count of bases not matched to a gene: 6. The CDR3 sequence is CASSGGTGRDTQYF. DNA for the CDR3: TGTGCCAGCAGCGGTGGGACAGGGAGAGATACGCAGTATTTT.

The CDR3 sequence: CASNTGAPNQPQHF. DNA for the CDR3: TGTGCTAGCAATACAGGGGCCCCCAATCAGCCCCAGCATTTT. The genes are TRBV12-5 and TRBJ1-5; 7 bases are a match to TRBD1. CDR1 LGHNT and CDR2 FRNRAP come from the germline V gene. The ends lost 9 bases at V and 3 bases at J; junction bases unmatched: 8. CDR3 length: 14 residues.